This T cell receptor beta chain appears in the sequencing data of a study of blood T cells in healthy people across ages. Caucasian, healthy and from Russia, the donors were aged between about 6 and 90. A J-beta primer mix and a sample-barcoded 5' primer were used in a second PCR of about 6 to 12 cycles. TCRdb independently ran MiXCR on the 5' RACE reads; one entry per CDR3 protein. The sample carries about 1.1 million distinct CDR3 sequences, approximately 38% recorded once. The length of the CDR3 is 12 residues. Looked up from germline, CDR1 is MDHEN and CDR2 is SYDVKM. V lost 10 bases and J lost 7, with 14 bases in between.

The V call is TRBV28, the J call TRBJ1-5, with D possibly TRBD1 on 6 matching bases. The source of this sequence is a man between 18 and 35 years old in good health. The sequenced sample was blood. The CDR3 spells CAIKQGGQPQHF. CDR3 in DNA: TGTGCCATCAAACAGGGAGGGCAGCCCCAGCATTTT.